Presented here are 17 T cell receptor beta chains from one specimen sequenced in a study of shared clonotypes between healthy human individuals. Some clones are missing from TCRdb's copy, which holds only in-frame ones; the method was immunoSEQ multiplex PCR. The sample has about 2.4 million clones, under 95% seen once. The sequencing sample was made of naive CD4+ T cells from PBMCs. Subset given: CD45RA+ positively selected. These receptors came from a man between 18 and 29 years old in good health. Some clones in this sample may be carry-over from other donors' samples.

As regards this clone: Other nucleotide sequences in the sample specify the same CDR3. The rearrangement uses TRBV14 and TRBJ2-3; no reliable D call. Between the trimmed V and J ends, which lost 5 bases and 3 bases, there was a span of 3 bases. The germline V gene encodes CDR1 SGHDN and CDR2 FVKESK. The CDR3 is 11 amino acids. The CDR3 sequence: CASSYTDTQYF. As DNA, the CDR3 is TGTGCCAGCAGCTATACAGATACGCAGTATTTT.

This clone occurred once. J is TRBJ2-7 and V is TRBV30, with 10 bases aligning to TRBD1. The CDR3 is 16 amino acids. V lost 4 bases and J lost 0; bases outside the gene matches: 9. Looked up from germline, CDR1 is GTSNPN and CDR2 is SVGIG (reference sequence). The CDR3 here is CAWTTSRTGGSYEQYF. The CDR3 DNA reads as TGTGCCTGGACCACCAGCCGGACAGGGGGCTCCTACGAGCAGTACTTC.

As concerns this clone: Other nucleotide sequences in the sample specify the same CDR3. V is TRBV4-3 and J is TRBJ2-7; 9 nucleotides align to TRBD1. The CDR3 covers 15 residues. V lost 4 bases to trimming and J lost 4 bases; unmatched junction nucleotides: 8. CDR1 is LGHNA, CDR2 YSLEER, per germline. Written as DNA, the CDR3 is TGCGCCAGCAGCCTGGGGCCTGGACAGGGGTACGAGCAGTACTTC. Protein: CASSLGPGQGYEQYF.

V is TRBV7-9 and J is TRBJ1-6, with D hard to call. The V and J ends lost 4 bases and 7 bases respectively, with 11 bases between them. The CDR3 is made up of 14 amino acids. CDR1 is SEHNR, CDR2 FQNEAQ, per germline (reference sequence). The CDR3 DNA sequence: TGTGCCAGCAGCTCAGGACGGAGAAATTCACCCCTCCACTTT. Amino acid sequence: CASSSGRRNSPLHF.

This clone was detected only once. This chain joins TRBV7-2 and TRBJ2-2; no clear D. Germline lookup yields CDR1 SGHTA and CDR2 FQGNSA. CDR3 length: 15 residues. The germline V and J ends were trimmed by 3 bases and 0 bases, with 8 bases remaining between them. The CDR3 DNA sequence: TGTGCCAGCAGCTTTTCAGGTCCGAACACCGGGGAGCTGTTTTTT. Translating it yields CASSFSGPNTGELFF.

The chain combines TRBV10-3 with TRBJ2-5; the match to TRBD2 covers 7 bases. The CDR3 extends over 16 amino acids. Germline CDR1 is ENHRY and CDR2 is SYGVKD. V shed 0 bases and J 4 bases; nucleotides not matched to a gene: 8. DNA of the CDR3: TGTGCCATCAGTGAGTCTATTGGCGGGAGACGAGAGACCCAGTACTTC. Translation: CAISESIGGRRETQYF.

The chain is built from TRBV28 and TRBJ1-3, with TRBD1 identical over 12 bases. The J segment lost 1 base and the V segment lost 5 bases, leaving 21 bases of the junction unmatched. This CDR3 is 22 amino acids long. Per germline, CDR1 MDHEN and CDR2 SYDVKM. The CDR3 sequence is CASSDQSPGQGAPWGSGNTIYF. In DNA, the CDR3 is TGTGCCAGCAGTGACCAATCGCCGGGACAGGGGGCCCCTTGGGGGTCTGGAAACACCATATATTTT.

The rearrangement joins TRBV5-1 to TRBJ1-3; tentatively, D is TRBD1 (5 bases). Looked up from germline, CDR1 is SGHRS and CDR2 is YFSETQ. The CDR3 is 16 residues long. V was clipped by 0 bases and J by 0 bases, with 10 bases between them. The CDR3 coding sequence is TGCGCCAGCAGCTTGGGGGGCCAGATCTCTGGAAACACCATATATTTT. This encodes CASSLGGQISGNTIYF.

V usage is TRBV6-4 and J usage is TRBJ2-1; 8 nucleotides align to TRBD2. The CDR3 covers 15 residues. Germline assignment: CDR1 MRHNA and CDR2 SNTAGT. V shed 10 bases and J 0 bases; nucleotides not matched to a gene: 8. The DNA for the CDR3 is TGTGCCAACTCCACGAGCGGGAGCTCCTACAATGAGCAGTTCTTC. This translates into CANSTSGSSYNEQFF.

In DNA, the CDR3 is TGTGCCAGCAAGGCGGGGTACTACAATGAGCAGTTCTTC. This codes for CASKAGYYNEQFF. This chain uses TRBV28 with TRBJ2-1; TRBD2 is a possible D gene (6 bases). V was clipped by 7 bases and J by 3 bases, with 10 bases between them. The CDR3 runs to 13 residues. Germline V lookup: CDR1 MDHEN, CDR2 SYDVKM.

The genes are TRBV5-1 and TRBJ2-3, with D uncertain. Trimming took off 3 bases at V and 6 bases at J, with 11 bases between the two ends. Germline loops: CDR1 SGHRS, CDR2 YFSETQ. The CDR3 runs 13 residues. The CDR3 DNA sequence: TGCGCCAGCAGCTACCTACGGTTGGATACGCAGTATTTT. This sequence encodes CASSYLRLDTQYF.

DNA of the CDR3: TGTGCCAGCAGCCCGGCGGGTCTCCCAGCCAAAAACATTCAGTACTTC. As protein: CASSPAGLPAKNIQYF. The rearrangement uses TRBV11-1 and TRBJ2-4; TRBD2 might be the D (5 bases). CDR1 is SGHAT and CDR2 is FQDESV in the germline V gene (reference sequence). With 5 bases removed from V and 0 bases from J, the gap between germline ends came to 14 bases. The CDR3 has 16 residues. The variable domain in full, with the rest retrieved from reference TRBV11-1 and TRBJ2-4, is EAEVAQSPRYKITEKSQAVAFWCDPISGHATLYWYRQILGQGPELLVQFQDESVVDDSQLPKDRFSAERLKGVDSTLKIQPAELGDSAMYLCASSPAGLPAKNIQYFGAGTRLSVL.

The J gene is TRBJ2-1, the V gene TRBV7-3; D uncertain. The CDR3 runs 15 residues. The V end was cut by 5 bases, the J end by 2 bases, with 13 bases between. Germline values: CDR1 SGHTA, CDR2 FQGTGA. The DNA of the CDR3 is TGTGCCAGCAGCCCGAGGCGTGGGGCCTACAATGAGCAGTTCTTC. This encodes CASSPRRGAYNEQFF. The variable domain in full, completed from reference TRBV7-3 and TRBJ2-1, reads GAGVSQTPSNKVTEKGKYVELRCDPISGHTALYWYRQSLGQGPEFLIYFQGTGAADDSGLPNDRFFAVRPEGSVSTLKIQRTERGDSAVYLCASSPRRGAYNEQFFGPGTRLTVL.

The CDR3: CASSWGSTSTDTQYF. CDR3 sequence (DNA): TGTGCCAGCAGTTGGGGCTCTACCAGCACAGATACGCAGTATTTT. The genes are TRBV28 and TRBJ2-3; D perhaps matches TRBD1 (5 bases). The CDR3 spans 15 residues. Germline-derived CDR1 and CDR2 are MDHEN and SYDVKM. The germline V and J ends were trimmed by 4 bases and 0 bases, with 11 bases remaining between them.

The chain has TRBV28 and TRBJ2-7; D unclear. The CDR3 is 16 residues long. V lost 6 bases to trimming and J lost 7 bases, with 25 bases between them. CDR1 is MDHEN and CDR2 is SYDVKM in the germline V gene. The DNA for the CDR3 is TGTGCCAGCAGCACTCCCAGTAGGACGGTCCAGGCAGAGCAGTACTTC. This gives the protein CASSTPSRTVQAEQYF.

The CDR3 reads CASSLARTENYGYTF. The CDR3 nucleotides read TGTGCCAGCAGCCTCGCTCGGACCGAAAACTATGGCTACACCTTC. The J gene is TRBJ1-2, the V gene TRBV4-2; D uncertain. The CDR3 runs 15 residues. Trimming removed 4 bases at V and 2 bases at J, with 14 bases between. From germline, CDR1 is LGHNA and CDR2 YNFKEQ.

The chain recombines TRBV29-1 with TRBJ1-2; D is perhaps TRBD1 (5 bases). V was pared by 6 bases and J by 9 bases, with 11 bases between. CDR1 and CDR2 (germline): SQVTM, ANQGSEA. This CDR3 has 10 residues. The CDR3 DNA reads as TGCAGCGTGGGGGACGGGAGCTACACCTTC. Its translation: CSVGDGSYTF.